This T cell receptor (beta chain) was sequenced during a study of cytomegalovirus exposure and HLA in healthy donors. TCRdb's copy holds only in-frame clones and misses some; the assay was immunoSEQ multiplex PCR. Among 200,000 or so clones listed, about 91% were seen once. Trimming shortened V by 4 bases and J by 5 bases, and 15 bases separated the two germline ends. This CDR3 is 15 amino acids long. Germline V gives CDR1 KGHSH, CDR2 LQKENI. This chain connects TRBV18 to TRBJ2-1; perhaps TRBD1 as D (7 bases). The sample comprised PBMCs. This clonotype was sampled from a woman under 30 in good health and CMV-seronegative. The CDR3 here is CASSRGTASNNEQFF. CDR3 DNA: TGTGCCAGCTCACGCGGGACAGCTTCTAACAATGAGCAGTTCTTC. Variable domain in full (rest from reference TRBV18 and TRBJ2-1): NAGVMQNPRHLVRRRGQEARLRCSPMKGHSHVYWYRQLPEEGLKFMVYLQKENIIDESGMPKERFSAEFPKEGPSILRIQQVVRGDSAAYFCASSRGTASNNEQFFGPGTRLTVL.